This record looks at one T cell receptor beta chain sequence and its context. The junction differs from germline at one of its ends, possibly a read error. This sample is part of a study of cytomegalovirus exposure and HLA in healthy donors. The primer mix had 60 Vbeta and 13 Jbeta primers. Some clones are missing from TCRdb's copy, which holds only in-frame ones; the method was immunoSEQ multiplex PCR. The table shows about 160,000 clones, with more than 60% occurring only once. The CDR3 has 13 amino acids. Germline assignment: CDR1 SNHLY and CDR2 FYNNEI. The sequenced sample was PBMCs. The origin of this receptor is a man aged 40-49 years in good health and CMV-seronegative. The rearrangement uses TRBV2 and TRBJ1-2, with 8 bases that match TRBD1. CDR3 in DNA: TGTGTCAGCAGGACAGGGAAGAACTATGGCTACACCTTC. Protein sequence: CVSRTGKNYGYTF.